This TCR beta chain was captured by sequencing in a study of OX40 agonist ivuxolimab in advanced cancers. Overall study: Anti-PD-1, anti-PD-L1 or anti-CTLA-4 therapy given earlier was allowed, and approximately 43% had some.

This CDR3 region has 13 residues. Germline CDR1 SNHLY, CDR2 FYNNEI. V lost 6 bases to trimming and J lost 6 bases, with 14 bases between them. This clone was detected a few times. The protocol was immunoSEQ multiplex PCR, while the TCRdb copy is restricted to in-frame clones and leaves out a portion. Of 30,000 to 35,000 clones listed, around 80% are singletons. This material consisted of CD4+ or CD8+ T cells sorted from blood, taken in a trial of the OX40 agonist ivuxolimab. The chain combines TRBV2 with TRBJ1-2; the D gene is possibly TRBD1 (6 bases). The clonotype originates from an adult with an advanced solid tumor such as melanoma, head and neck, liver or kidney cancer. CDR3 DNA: TGTGCCAGCAGCGGGGGGCCAGGGGATGGCTACACCTTC. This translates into CASSGGPGDGYTF. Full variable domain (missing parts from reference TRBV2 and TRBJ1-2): EPEVTQTPSHQVTQMGQEVILRCVPISNHLYFYWYRQILGQKVEFLVSFYNNEISEKSEIFDDQFSVERPDGSNFTLKIRSTKLEDSAMYFCASSGGPGDGYTFGSGTRLTVV.